This T cell receptor (beta chain) emerged from a study of blood T cells in healthy people across ages. Study observations and caveats: Per million T cells, the diversity of TCR beta decreased roughly linearly as age advanced.

For the second PCR, which ran for 7 to 11 cycles, a sample-barcoded 5' primer and a J-beta primer mix were used. MiXCR, applied by TCRdb to the 5' RACE reads, yields one record per CDR3 protein. The data show over a million distinct CDR3 sequences, about 23% seen once. V lost 4 bases to trimming and J lost 0 bases, with 16 bases between them. Germline assignment: CDR1 SQVTM and CDR2 ANQGSEA. The CDR3 consists of 16 residues. This clonotype has a single count. Antigen specificity is unknown. These data were likewise used in another study, on T cells of mothers and their children.

The TCR was taken from a girl aged 2 to 10 in good health. The rearrangement links TRBV29-1 to TRBJ2-4; D gene ambiguous. The sequenced sample was blood. The CDR3 DNA reads TGCAGCGTTGGGGGTTGGGATTCCTTAGCCAAAAACATTCAGTACTTC. As protein: CSVGGWDSLAKNIQYF. Using reference TRBV29-1 and TRBJ2-4 for the parts outside the CDR3, the full variable domain is SAVISQKPSRDICQRGTSLTIQCQVDSQVTMMFWYRQQPGQSLTLIATANQGSEATYESGFVIDKFPISRPNLTFSTLTVSNMSPEDSSIYLCSVGGWDSLAKNIQYFGAGTRLSVL.